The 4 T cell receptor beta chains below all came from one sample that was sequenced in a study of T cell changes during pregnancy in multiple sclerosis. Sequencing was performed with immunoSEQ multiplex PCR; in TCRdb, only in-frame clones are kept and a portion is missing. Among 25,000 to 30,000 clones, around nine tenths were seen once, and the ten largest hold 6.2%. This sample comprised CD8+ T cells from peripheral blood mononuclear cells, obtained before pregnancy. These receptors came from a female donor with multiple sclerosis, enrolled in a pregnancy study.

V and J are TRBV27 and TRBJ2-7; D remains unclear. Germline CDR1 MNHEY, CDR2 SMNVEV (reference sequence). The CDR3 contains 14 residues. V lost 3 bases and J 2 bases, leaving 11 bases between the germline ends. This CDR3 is CASSFGVSTYEQYF. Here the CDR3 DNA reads TGTGCCAGCAGTTTCGGAGTCTCAACCTACGAGCAGTACTTC.

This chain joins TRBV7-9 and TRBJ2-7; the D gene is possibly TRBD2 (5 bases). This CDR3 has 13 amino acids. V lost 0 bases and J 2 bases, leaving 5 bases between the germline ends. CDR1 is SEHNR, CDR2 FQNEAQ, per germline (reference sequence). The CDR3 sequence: CASSLAGTYEQYF. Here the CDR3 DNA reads TGTGCCAGCAGCTTAGCCGGGACCTACGAGCAGTACTTC.

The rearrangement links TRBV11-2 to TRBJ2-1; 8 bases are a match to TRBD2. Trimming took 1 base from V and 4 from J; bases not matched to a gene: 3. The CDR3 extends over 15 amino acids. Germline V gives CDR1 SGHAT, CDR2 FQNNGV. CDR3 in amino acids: CASSLAGGTYNEQFF. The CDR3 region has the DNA TGTGCCAGCAGCTTAGCGGGAGGGACTTACAATGAGCAGTTCTTC.

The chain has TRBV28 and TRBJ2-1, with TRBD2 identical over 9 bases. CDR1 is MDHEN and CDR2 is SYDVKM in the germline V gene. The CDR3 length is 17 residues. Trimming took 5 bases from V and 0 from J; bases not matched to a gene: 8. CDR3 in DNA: TGTGCCAGCAGTGATGGACTAGCGCGAAGCTCCTACAATGAGCAGTTCTTC. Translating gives CASSDGLARSSYNEQFF.